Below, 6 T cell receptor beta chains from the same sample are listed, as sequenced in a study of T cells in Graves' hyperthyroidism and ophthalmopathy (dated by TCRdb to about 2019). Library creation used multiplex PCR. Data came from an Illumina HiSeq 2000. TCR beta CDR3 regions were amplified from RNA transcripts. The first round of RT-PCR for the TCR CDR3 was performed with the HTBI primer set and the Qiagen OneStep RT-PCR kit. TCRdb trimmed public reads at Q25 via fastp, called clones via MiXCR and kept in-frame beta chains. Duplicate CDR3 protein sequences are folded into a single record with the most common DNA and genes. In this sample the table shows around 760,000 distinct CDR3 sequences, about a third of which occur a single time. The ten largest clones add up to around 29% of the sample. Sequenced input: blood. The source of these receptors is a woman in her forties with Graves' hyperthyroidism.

The CDR3 sequence: CASTVTDRTNYGYTF. The CDR3 DNA is TGTGCCAGTACAGTTACGGACAGGACAAACTATGGCTACACCTTC. The genes are TRBV19 and TRBJ1-2, with 7 bases that match TRBD1. Germline CDR1 LNHDA, CDR2 SQIVND (reference sequence). CDR3 length equals 15 residues. Germline trimming cut 7 bases from V and 2 bases from J; bases unmatched to any gene: 10.

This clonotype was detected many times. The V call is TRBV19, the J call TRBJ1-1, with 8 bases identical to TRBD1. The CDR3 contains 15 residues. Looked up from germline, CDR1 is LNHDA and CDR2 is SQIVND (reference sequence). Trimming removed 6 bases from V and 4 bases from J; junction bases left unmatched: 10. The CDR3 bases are TGTGCCAGTAGGGACAGGGATCGTTGGGCCACTGAAGCTTTCTTT. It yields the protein CASRDRDRWATEAFF.

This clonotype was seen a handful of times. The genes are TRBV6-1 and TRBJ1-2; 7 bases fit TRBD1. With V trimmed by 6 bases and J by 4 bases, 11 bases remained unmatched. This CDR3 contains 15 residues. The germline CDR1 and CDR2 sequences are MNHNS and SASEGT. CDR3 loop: CASSYVQTGTYGYTF. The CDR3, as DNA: TGTGCCAGCAGCTACGTACAGACAGGGACCTATGGCTACACCTTC.

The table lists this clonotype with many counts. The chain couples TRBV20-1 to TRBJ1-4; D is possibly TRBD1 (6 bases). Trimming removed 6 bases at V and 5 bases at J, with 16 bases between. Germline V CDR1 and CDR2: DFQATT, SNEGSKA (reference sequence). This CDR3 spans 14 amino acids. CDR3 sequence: CSAASGDGNEKLFF. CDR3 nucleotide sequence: TGCAGTGCCGCCTCAGGGGACGGAAATGAAAAACTGTTTTTT.

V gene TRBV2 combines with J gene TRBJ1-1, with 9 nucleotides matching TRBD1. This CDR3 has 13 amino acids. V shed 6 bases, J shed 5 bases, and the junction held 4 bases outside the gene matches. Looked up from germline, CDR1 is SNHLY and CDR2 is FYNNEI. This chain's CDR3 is CASRGGTGTEAFF. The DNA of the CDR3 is TGTGCCAGCAGAGGGGGGACAGGGACTGAAGCTTTCTTT.

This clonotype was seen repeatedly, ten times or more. The CDR3 spells CASSPLAGVEQTQYF. CDR3 coding DNA: TGTGCCAGCAGCCCGCTTGCGGGGGTAGAACAGACCCAGTACTTC. The chain employs TRBV2 and TRBJ2-5; 7 nucleotides align to TRBD2. The ends lost 6 bases at V and 6 bases at J; junction bases unmatched: 13. The germline V gene has CDR1 SNHLY and CDR2 FYNNEI. The CDR3 runs to 15 residues.